These 31 T cell receptor beta chains came from one sample sequenced in a study of cytomegalovirus exposure and HLA in healthy donors. Primers included in the PCR were 60 Vbeta and 13 Jbeta primers. The repertoire was sequenced with immunoSEQ multiplex PCR; TCRdb's copy has only in-frame clones and lacks some. Of under 200,000 clones in the sample, 80% to 90% were seen once. Sequences were obtained from PBMCs. The receptors come from a man aged 18-30 years in good health and CMV-seronegative.

This chain connects TRBV4-3 to TRBJ1-2; TRBD1 might be the D (6 bases). V lost 1 base, J lost 8 bases, and 14 bases lay in between. Germline CDR1 reads LGHNA; CDR2 reads YSLEER. The CDR3 is 14 amino acids. The CDR3 is CASSQVLGGRGYTF. The CDR3 region has the DNA TGCGCCAGCAGCCAAGTTCTAGGGGGTCGAGGCTACACCTTC.

This clone was seen once. V is TRBV5-6 and J is TRBJ2-3; no definite D call. Germline V CDR1 and CDR2: SGHDT, YYEEEE. The CDR3 extends over 13 amino acids. Trimming pared 0 bases from V and 2 bases from J, leaving 4 bases between. DNA of the CDR3: TGTGCCAGCAGCTTGGCCAACACAGATACGCAGTATTTT. Its translation: CASSLANTDTQYF.

V and J are TRBV7-9 and TRBJ2-1; 7 nucleotides agree with TRBD2. This CDR3 has 15 amino acids. Losses at the gene ends were 4 bases for V and 7 bases for J; bases not matched to a gene: 10. CDR1 and CDR2 (germline): SEHNR, FQNEAQ (reference sequence). CDR3: CASSSPIAGANEQFF. CDR3 in DNA: TGTGCCAGCAGCTCACCCATAGCGGGTGCGAATGAGCAGTTCTTC. The full variable domain, rest sourced from reference TRBV7-9 and TRBJ2-1, is DTGVSQNPRHKITKRGQNVTFRCDPISEHNRLYWYRQTLGQGPEFLTYFQNEAQLEKSRLLSDRFSAERPKGSFSTLEIQRTEQGDSAMYLCASSSPIAGANEQFFGPGTRLTVL.

The J gene is TRBJ2-7, the V gene TRBV9; D is perhaps TRBD1 (5 bases). The CDR3 is made up of 15 amino acids. V shed 4 bases and J shed 0 bases, with 14 bases lying between them. CDR1 SGDLS and CDR2 YYNGEE come from the germline V gene. Here the CDR3 reads CASSPYQTASYEQYF. The CDR3 region has the DNA TGTGCCAGCAGCCCTTACCAGACAGCCTCCTACGAGCAGTACTTC.

The CDR3 bases are TGTGCCAGCAGGCCTACAGGGGTGCATGGCTACACCTTC. It translates to CASRPTGVHGYTF. The chain is built from TRBV6-5 and TRBJ1-2; 7 nucleotides match TRBD1. The CDR3 is 13 residues long. With 6 bases clipped from V and 6 bases from J, the junction kept 7 bases outside the gene matches. Germline assignment: CDR1 MNHEY and CDR2 SVGAGI.

Notes on this clone: The junction departs from the called germline gene at one end, perhaps through a read error. The genes are TRBV11-3 and TRBJ2-3, with D possibly TRBD1 on 6 matching bases. The CDR3 runs 14 residues. Germline V gene sequence: CDR1 SGHNT, CDR2 YENEEA. This CDR3 is CASSWGGGTDTQYF. The CDR3 DNA reads TGTGCCAGCTCCTGGGGTGGGGGCACGGATACGCAGTATTTT.

The chain couples TRBV18 to TRBJ2-7, with a tentative D call TRBD1 (6 bases). In germline, CDR1 is KGHSH, CDR2 LQKENI. The V end lost 6 bases, the J end lost 1 base, and 16 bases lay between the germline ends. The CDR3 runs to 15 residues. The CDR3 DNA reads as TGTGCCAGCTCGCAGGGGAGTGGTATTTCCTACGAGCAGTACTTC. This encodes CASSQGSGISYEQYF. Full variable domain (missing parts from reference TRBV18 and TRBJ2-7): NAGVMQNPRHLVRRRGQEARLRCSPMKGHSHVYWYRQLPEEGLKFMVYLQKENIIDESGMPKERFSAEFPKEGPSILRIQQVVRGDSAAYFCASSQGSGISYEQYFGPGTRLTVT.

CDR3 loop: CASSPHIGDTKGYTF. The CDR3, as DNA: TGTGCCAGCAGCCCGCACATTGGGGACACCAAGGGCTACACCTTC. This chain joins TRBV5-5 and TRBJ1-2, with D perhaps TRBD1 (6 bases). The CDR3 is made up of 15 amino acids. The V end lost 4 bases, the J end lost 8 bases, and 21 bases lay between the germline ends. The V gene's germline CDR1 is SGHKS and CDR2 YYEKEE (reference sequence).

The chain uses TRBV7-9 and TRBJ2-7; D not resolved. With 8 bases removed from V and 3 bases from J, the gap between germline ends came to 14 bases. The CDR3 consists of 13 residues. Germline CDR1 is SEHNR and CDR2 is FQNEAQ (reference sequence). The CDR3 reads CASVARRSYEQYF. CDR3 bases: TGTGCCAGCGTGGCTCGTCGGAGCTACGAGCAGTACTTC.

The chain employs TRBV7-9 and TRBJ2-7; 8 bases line up with TRBD1. This CDR3 comprises 14 residues. Germline V gene data show CDR1 as SEHNR and CDR2 as FQNEAQ (reference sequence). Trimming took 7 bases from V and 0 from J; bases not matched to a gene: 5. DNA of the CDR3: TGTGCCAGCACCCCGGGACAGGTCTCCTACGAGCAGTACTTC. It specifies CASTPGQVSYEQYF.

The chain couples TRBV7-2 to TRBJ2-7, with 9 bases matching TRBD2. This CDR3 spans 15 amino acids. Germline V CDR1 and CDR2: SGHTA, FQGNSA. V lost 6 bases and J lost 6; bases outside the gene matches: 12. This CDR3 reads CASSLSGRKKGEQYF. CDR3 in DNA: TGTGCCAGCAGTCTAAGCGGGAGGAAGAAGGGCGAGCAGTACTTC. Supplemented by reference TRBV7-2 and TRBJ2-7, the full variable domain reads GAGVSQSPSNKVTEKGKDVELRCDPISGHTALYWYRQSLGQGLEFLIYFQGNSAPDKSGLPSDRFSAERTGGSVSTLTIQRTQQEDSAVYLCASSLSGRKKGEQYFGPGTRLTVT.

This clone has a single count. The V call is TRBV6-6, the J call TRBJ1-5; possibly TRBD1 for D (5 bases). This CDR3 comprises 15 residues. Germline CDR1 is MNHNY and CDR2 is SVGAGI (reference sequence). V was trimmed by 6 bases and J by 8 bases, leaving 20 bases between them. The CDR3 protein is CASRVGVGAIEPQHF. The CDR3 coding sequence is TGTGCCAGCAGGGTAGGCGTAGGGGCAATCGAGCCCCAGCATTTT.

CDR3 DNA: TGTGCCAGCAGTTACGGCGGGGAGAGCACAGATACGCAGTATTTT. This gives the protein CASSYGGESTDTQYF. The chain has TRBV6-6 and TRBJ2-3, with TRBD2 as a possible D gene (6 bases). This CDR3 is 15 amino acids long. The germline gives CDR1 MNHNY, CDR2 SVGAGI (reference sequence). Trimming took 2 bases from V and 0 from J, leaving 9 bases between them.

The V call is TRBV11-2, the J call TRBJ2-3, with TRBD2 identical over 12 bases. The CDR3 is 16 residues long. Trimming at V came to 4 bases and at J to 3 bases, leaving 5 bases not matched to a gene. The germline CDR1 and CDR2 sequences are SGHAT and FQNNGV. The CDR3 reads CASSSRTSGMTDTQYF. CDR3 sequence (DNA): TGTGCCAGCAGCTCCCGGACTAGCGGGATGACAGATACGCAGTATTTT.

This chain uses TRBV5-1 with TRBJ2-7; weak D call: TRBD2 (5 bases). CDR1 is SGHRS, CDR2 YFSETQ, per germline. There are 13 residues in the CDR3. Trimming left V 0 bases short and J 3 bases short, with 7 bases between. The CDR3 sequence: CASSLGADYEQYF. DNA of the CDR3: TGCGCCAGCAGCTTGGGAGCGGACTACGAGCAGTACTTC.

The CDR3, as DNA: TGTGCCAGTAGTGCCGGGACAGGGTCAGGGGAGCTGTTTTTT. This codes for CASSAGTGSGELFF. This chain connects TRBV19 to TRBJ2-2; 9 bases line up with TRBD1. Losses at the gene ends were 5 bases for V and 8 bases for J; bases not matched to a gene: 6. Germline lookup yields CDR1 LNHDA and CDR2 SQIVND (reference sequence). The CDR3 totals 14 residues.

The chain uses TRBV30 and TRBJ1-5, with D maybe TRBD1 (6 bases). CDR3 length: 13 amino acids. In germline, CDR1 is GTSNPN, CDR2 SVGIG (reference sequence). Trimming left V 2 bases short and J 5 bases short, with 10 bases between. CDR3 sequence: CAWSRGRDQPQHF. The DNA of the CDR3 is TGTGCCTGGAGTAGGGGGAGGGATCAGCCCCAGCATTTT. Full variable domain (remainder filled in from reference TRBV30 and TRBJ1-5): SQTIHQWPATLVQPVGSPLSLECTVEGTSNPNLYWYRQAAGRGLQLLFYSVGIGQISSEVPQNLSASRPQDRQFILSSKKLLLSDSGFYLCAWSRGRDQPQHFGDGTRLSIL.

The genes are TRBV19 and TRBJ2-2; D is unresolved. CDR1 is LNHDA, CDR2 SQIVND, per germline (reference sequence). CDR3 length: 13 residues. V was shortened by 1 base and J by 6 bases, with 6 bases between the two germline ends. The CDR3 bases are TGTGCCAGTAGTATAGTTCTAGCCGGGGAGCTGTTTTTT. This gives the protein CASSIVLAGELFF.

This chain's CDR3 is CASTGTQGRDTEAFF. Written as DNA, the CDR3 is TGTGCCAGCACGGGGACTCAGGGTAGGGACACTGAAGCTTTCTTT. This chain uses TRBV6-1 with TRBJ1-1; weak D call: TRBD1 (5 bases). CDR1 is MNHNS and CDR2 is SASEGT in the germline V gene. The V gene lost 7 bases and the J gene lost 3 bases, with 18 bases spanning the gap. There are 15 residues in the CDR3.

About this clone itself: The same CDR3 arises from other DNA sequences in this sample as well. The J gene is TRBJ2-2, the V gene TRBV19; TRBD1 is a possible D gene (5 bases). Germline V gene sequence: CDR1 LNHDA, CDR2 SQIVND (reference sequence). The CDR3 sequence is 18 residues long. V dropped 5 bases and J dropped 4 bases, with 23 bases sitting between them. The CDR3 DNA follows: TGTGCCAGTAGTCCGAATCCCTACAGGACCAAGGGCACCGGGGAGCTGTTTTTT. Translated, it gives CASSPNPYRTKGTGELFF.

This rearrangement joins TRBV5-1 to TRBJ2-3; no firm D call. Trimming took off 0 bases at V and 1 base at J, with 6 bases between the two ends. This CDR3 is 14 amino acids long. CDR1 is SGHRS, CDR2 YFSETQ, per germline. The chain's CDR3 is CASSLASGTDTQYF. CDR3 in DNA: TGCGCCAGCAGCTTGGCCAGCGGCACAGATACGCAGTATTTT.

This clone was seen more than once but under ten times. This chain connects TRBV5-1 to TRBJ1-2, with TRBD1 matching 7 bases. Trimming took 4 bases from V and 5 from J; bases not matched to a gene: 5. The CDR3 spans 13 residues. Germline assignment: CDR1 SGHRS and CDR2 YFSETQ. CDR3 DNA: TGCGCCAGCAGCCCCACAGGGGATTATGGCTACACCTTC. Translated, it gives CASSPTGDYGYTF.

The rearrangement uses TRBV5-1 and TRBJ1-3; 9 bases are shared with TRBD1. The J segment lost 2 bases and the V segment lost 10 bases, leaving 16 bases of the junction unmatched. Germline assignment: CDR1 SGHRS and CDR2 YFSETQ. The CDR3 covers 17 residues. The CDR3 is CASTPDRGKGTGNTIYF. CDR3 in DNA: TGCGCCTCCACTCCCGACAGGGGGAAAGGAACTGGAAACACCATATATTTT.

This chain connects TRBV28 to TRBJ2-1; tentatively, D is TRBD2 (6 bases). Trimming pared 6 bases from V and 5 bases from J, leaving 14 bases between. In germline, CDR1 is MDHEN, CDR2 SYDVKM. The CDR3 contains 14 residues. The CDR3 region has the DNA TGTGCCAGCAGAGGGACTTATTACAACAATGAGCAGTTCTTC. Amino acids: CASRGTYYNNEQFF. The full variable domain, its missing parts supplied by reference TRBV28 and TRBJ2-1, is DVKVTQSSRYLVKRTGEKVFLECVQDMDHENMFWYRQDPGLGLRLIYFSYDVKMKEKGDIPEGYSVSREKKERFSLILESASTNQTSMYLCASRGTYYNNEQFFGPGTRLTVL.

This clone was detected only once. V and J are TRBV7-9 and TRBJ1-1; a possible D gene is TRBD1 (5 bases). The germline CDR1 and CDR2 sequences are SEHNR and FQNEAQ (reference sequence). V was cut by 5 bases and J by 1 base, with 8 bases left in between. This CDR3 has 13 residues. CDR3 DNA: TGTGCCAGCAGCCTAGGGGCGAACACTGAAGCTTTCTTT. As protein: CASSLGANTEAFF.

The chain has TRBV6-1 and TRBJ2-1, with 10 nucleotides matching TRBD2. The CDR3 totals 13 residues. Trimming took 8 bases from V and 3 from J; bases not matched to a gene: 1. The germline CDR1 and CDR2 sequences are MNHNS and SASEGT. The CDR3 protein is CASQRGGYNEQFF. In DNA, the CDR3 is TGTGCCAGCCAGCGGGGGGGCTACAATGAGCAGTTCTTC.

With regard to this clone: Other DNA sequences of this sample code for an identical CDR3. The genes are TRBV18 and TRBJ2-1; 11 bases map to TRBD2. The CDR3 contains 16 residues. J was trimmed by 10 bases and V by 0 bases; bases with no gene match: 8. Germline CDR1 and CDR2: KGHSH and LQKENI. CDR3: CASSPPLAGGPGEQFF. CDR3 in DNA: TGTGCCAGCTCACCACCATTAGCGGGAGGGCCTGGGGAGCAGTTCTTC.

The chain recombines TRBV28 with TRBJ2-2; a weak D match, TRBD1 (5 bases). Per the germline V gene, CDR1 is MDHEN and CDR2 is SYDVKM. V lost 7 bases and J lost 4, with 16 bases in between. The CDR3 has 15 residues. CDR3 nucleotide sequence: TGTGCCAGCACCCCGGTGGGGCTGAGCACCGGGGAGCTGTTTTTT. It specifies CASTPVGLSTGELFF.

V is TRBV7-4 and J is TRBJ2-1; 10 positions match TRBD2. Germline V gives CDR1 SGHVT, CDR2 SQSDAQ. The CDR3 spans 18 residues. Germline trimming cut 3 bases from V and 1 base from J; bases unmatched to any gene: 9. CDR3 coding DNA: TGTGCCAGCAGCTTTCGGCTAGCGGGAGTGGGTTCCTACAATGAGCAGTTCTTC. Residues: CASSFRLAGVGSYNEQFF.

V gene TRBV6-6 combines with J gene TRBJ2-1; 9 bases map to TRBD1. This CDR3 comprises 14 residues. Germline V gene sequence: CDR1 MNHNY, CDR2 SVGAGI (reference sequence). V dropped 6 bases and J dropped 9; count of bases not matched to a gene: 9. This chain's CDR3 is CASRGTGRFSEQFF. CDR3 in DNA: TGTGCCAGCAGGGGGACAGGGCGGTTTAGTGAGCAGTTCTTC.

Only a few counts were recorded for this clone. The CDR3 region has the DNA TGTGCCAGCAGCCGCCGGGACAGGGTCAATCAGCCCCAGCATTTT. Protein product: CASSRRDRVNQPQHF. V is TRBV28 and J is TRBJ1-5; 9 bases map to TRBD1. Unmatched junction bases numbered 6, after V lost 6 bases and J lost 3 bases. Per germline, CDR1 MDHEN and CDR2 SYDVKM. The CDR3 totals 15 residues.